This T cell receptor beta chain derives from a study of T cell repertoires in cytomegalovirus infection. Looking at the study overall: Signatures in public TCR beta sequences pointed to both CMV infection and matching HLA type. Findings and limits, study-wide: Accumulated public TCR beta family frequency recognized individuals carrying CMV together with the relevant HLA. There were HLA-C-restricted CMV-specific TCR beta clonotypes dominating the ex vivo response.

The CDR3 extends over 15 amino acids. The germline CDR1 and CDR2 sequences are KGHDR and SFDVKD. Trimming took 3 bases from V and 4 from J; bases not matched to a gene: 6. TCRdb redid the calling of the reads with MiXCR, one entry per CDR3 protein. The sample includes approximately 180,000 distinct CDR3 sequences, about a tenth of them seen just once. In its sample, this clonotype was seen a few times. Its antigen is unidentified. The TCR comes from a human donor in good health (CMV status not recorded). Some clones in this sample may be carry-over from other donors' samples. Sequenced sample: PBMCs. This chain uses TRBV24-1 with TRBJ2-5; TRBD1 matches at 8 bases. This chain's CDR3 is CATSDPDRGGETQYF. The CDR3, as DNA: TGTGCCACCAGTGATCCTGACAGGGGAGGAGAGACCCAGTACTTC.